This T cell receptor (beta chain) is from a study of T cells in Graves' hyperthyroidism and ophthalmopathy. This clonotype was seen ten or more times. Amplification of TCR beta CDR3 regions used RNA as the template. HTBI primers were the set used in a first-round RT-PCR of the TCR CDR3. TCRdb reanalysed the multiplex PCR reads using MiXCR and keeps one entry per CDR3 protein. The table records around 720,000 distinct CDR3 sequences, around 40% of them present only once. The V end was cut by 0 bases, the J end by 4 bases, with 13 bases between. The V gene's germline CDR1 is DFQATT and CDR2 SNEGSKA (reference sequence). The CDR3 totals 15 residues.

What was sequenced was blood. J is TRBJ1-5 and V is TRBV20-1; D is unresolved. This TCR came from a woman in her forties with Graves' hyperthyroidism. The CDR3 DNA sequence: TGCAGTGCTAGAGATTTCGCCAGGCCAAATCAGCCCCAGCATTTT. Protein: CSARDFARPNQPQHF.